The clone carrying this T cell receptor (beta chain) was detected many times. The antigen is unknown. This entry belongs to a study of identical twins. Trimming took 4 bases from V and 2 from J, leaving 12 bases between them. This CDR3 has 15 amino acids. Germline V gene lookup returns CDR1 KGHSH and CDR2 LQKENI. Study results and limitations: Fewer insertions characterized abundant cord blood beta clonotypes, whereas memory repertoires showed none. The study reached conclusions through statistical analysis that was cross-sectional, not following the same donors.

A template switching step contributed a universal primer site, while unique molecular identifiers were present in the cDNA. TCRdb ran MiXCR on the 5' RACE reads and lists one entry per CDR3 protein. The sample lists more than 650,000 distinct CDR3 sequences, around 6.1% seen once, with 1.5% to 2% in the top ten. The sequence was collected from a man between 18 and 29 years old in good health. The rearrangement links TRBV18 to TRBJ2-1, with a possible D match to TRBD1 (6 bases). Sequencing was carried out using naive T cells sorted from blood. The CDR3 DNA sequence: TGTGCCAGCTCACTCGACAGGTCCCCCTACAATGAGCAGTTCTTC. As protein: CASSLDRSPYNEQFF. The full variable domain, completed using reference TRBV18 and TRBJ2-1, is NAGVMQNPRHLVRRRGQEARLRCSPMKGHSHVYWYRQLPEEGLKFMVYLQKENIIDESGMPKERFSAEFPKEGPSILRIQQVVRGDSAAYFCASSLDRSPYNEQFFGPGTRLTVL.